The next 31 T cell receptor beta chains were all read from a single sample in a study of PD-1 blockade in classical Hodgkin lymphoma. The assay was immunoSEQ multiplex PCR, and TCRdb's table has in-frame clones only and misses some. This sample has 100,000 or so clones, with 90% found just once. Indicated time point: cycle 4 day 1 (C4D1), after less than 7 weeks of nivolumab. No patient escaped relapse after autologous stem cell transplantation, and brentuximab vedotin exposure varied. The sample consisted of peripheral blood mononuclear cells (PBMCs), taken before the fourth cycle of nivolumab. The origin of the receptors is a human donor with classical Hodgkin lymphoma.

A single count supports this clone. CDR3: CASSTGGRTGELFF. CDR3 sequence (DNA): TGTGCCAGCAGCACTGGAGGGCGGACCGGGGAGCTGTTTTTT. The genes are TRBV7-2 and TRBJ2-2; weak D call: TRBD2 (6 bases). CDR1 and CDR2 from the germline V gene are SGHTA and FQGNSA. The CDR3 contains 14 residues. V lost 5 bases, J lost 5 bases, and 12 bases lay in between.

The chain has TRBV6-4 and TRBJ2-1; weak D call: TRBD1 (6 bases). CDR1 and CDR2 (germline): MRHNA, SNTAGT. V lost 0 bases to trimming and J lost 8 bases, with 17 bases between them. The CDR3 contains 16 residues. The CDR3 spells CASSDSGRGLGDEQFF. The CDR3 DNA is TGTGCCAGCAGTGACTCCGGCAGGGGTCTTGGGGATGAGCAGTTCTTC.

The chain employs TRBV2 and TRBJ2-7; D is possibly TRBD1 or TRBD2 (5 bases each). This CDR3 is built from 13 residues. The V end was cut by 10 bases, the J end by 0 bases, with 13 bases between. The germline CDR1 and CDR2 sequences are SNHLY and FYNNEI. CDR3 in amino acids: CAIPGRNSYEQYF. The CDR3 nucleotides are TGTGCCATTCCGGGACGCAACTCCTACGAGCAGTACTTC.

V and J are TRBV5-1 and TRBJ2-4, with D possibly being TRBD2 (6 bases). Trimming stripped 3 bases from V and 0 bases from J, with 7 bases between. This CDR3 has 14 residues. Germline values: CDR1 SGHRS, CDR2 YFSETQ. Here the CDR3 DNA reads TGCGCCAGCAGCTCGGGGGAAGCCAAAAACATTCAGTACTTC. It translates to CASSSGEAKNIQYF.

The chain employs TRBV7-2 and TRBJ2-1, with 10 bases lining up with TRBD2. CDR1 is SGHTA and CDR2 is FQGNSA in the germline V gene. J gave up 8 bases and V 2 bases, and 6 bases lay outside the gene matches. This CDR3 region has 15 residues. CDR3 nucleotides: TGTGCCAGCAGCTTAAGGAGCGGGGGGGCAGATGAGCAGTTCTTC. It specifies CASSLRSGGADEQFF.

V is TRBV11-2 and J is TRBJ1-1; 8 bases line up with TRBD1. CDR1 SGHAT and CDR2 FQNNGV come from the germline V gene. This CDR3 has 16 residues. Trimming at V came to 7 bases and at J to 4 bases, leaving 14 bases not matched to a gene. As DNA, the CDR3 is TGTGCCAGCAAATCACCACGGACAGGGTGGGCCACTGAAGCTTTCTTT. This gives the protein CASKSPRTGWATEAFF.

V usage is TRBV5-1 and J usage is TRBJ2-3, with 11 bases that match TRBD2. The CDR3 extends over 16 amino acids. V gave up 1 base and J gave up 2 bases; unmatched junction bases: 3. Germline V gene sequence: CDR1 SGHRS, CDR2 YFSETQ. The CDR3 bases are TGCGCCAGCAGCTTGCTGACTAGCGGGACCACAGATACGCAGTATTTT. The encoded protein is CASSLLTSGTTDTQYF.

In DNA form, the CDR3 reads TGCAGCGTTGAAGTTTGGGCAGGGAGGGAAGATGAGCAGTTCTTC. It translates to CSVEVWAGREDEQFF. The V gene is TRBV29-1, the J gene TRBJ2-1; 7 bases match TRBD2. V was clipped by 1 base and J by 8 bases; unmatched bases: 11. CDR1 and CDR2 (germline): SQVTM, ANQGSEA. The CDR3 consists of 15 residues.

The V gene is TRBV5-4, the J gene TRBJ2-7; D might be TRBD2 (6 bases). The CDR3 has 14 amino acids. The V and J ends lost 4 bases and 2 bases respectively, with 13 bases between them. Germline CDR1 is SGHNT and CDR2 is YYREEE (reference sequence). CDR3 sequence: CASSTGLSAYEQYF. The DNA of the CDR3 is TGTGCCAGCAGCACGGGACTGTCAGCCTACGAGCAGTACTTC. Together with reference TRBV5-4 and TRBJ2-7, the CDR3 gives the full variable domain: ETGVTQSPTHLIKTRGQQVTLRCSSQSGHNTVSWYQQALGQGPQFIFQYYREEENGRGNFPPRFSGLQFPNYSSELNVNALELDDSALYLCASSTGLSAYEQYFGPGTRLTVT.

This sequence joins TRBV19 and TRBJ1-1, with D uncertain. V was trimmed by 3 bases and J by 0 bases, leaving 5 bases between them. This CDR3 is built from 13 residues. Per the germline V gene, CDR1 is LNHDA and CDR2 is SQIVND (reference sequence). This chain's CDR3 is CASSMGMNTEAFF. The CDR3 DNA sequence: TGTGCCAGTAGTATGGGTATGAACACTGAAGCTTTCTTT.

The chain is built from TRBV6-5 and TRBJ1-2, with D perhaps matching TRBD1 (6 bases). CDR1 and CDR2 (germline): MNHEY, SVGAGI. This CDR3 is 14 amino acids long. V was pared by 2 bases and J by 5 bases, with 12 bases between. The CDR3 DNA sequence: TGTGCCAGCAGTTACGATGGGGGCCCTTATGGCTACACCTTC. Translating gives CASSYDGGPYGYTF.

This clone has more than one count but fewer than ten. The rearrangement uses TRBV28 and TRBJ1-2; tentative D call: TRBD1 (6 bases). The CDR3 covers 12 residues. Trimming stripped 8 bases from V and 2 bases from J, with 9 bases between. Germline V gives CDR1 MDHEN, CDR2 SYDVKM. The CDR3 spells CASCQGNYGYTF. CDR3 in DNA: TGTGCCAGCTGCCAGGGGAACTATGGCTACACCTTC.

This chain's CDR3 is CASSYAEYGDQETQYF. DNA for the CDR3: TGTGCCAGCAGTTACGCGGAGTATGGGGACCAAGAGACCCAGTACTTC. The gene calls are TRBV6-5 and TRBJ2-5; D unresolved. CDR1 is MNHEY, CDR2 SVGAGI, per germline. Trimming shortened V by 2 bases and J by 0 bases, and 13 bases separated the two germline ends. The CDR3 totals 16 residues.

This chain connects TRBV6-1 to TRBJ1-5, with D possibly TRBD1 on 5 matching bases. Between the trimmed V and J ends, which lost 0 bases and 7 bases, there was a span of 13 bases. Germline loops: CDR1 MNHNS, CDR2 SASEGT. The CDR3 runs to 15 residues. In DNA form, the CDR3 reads TGTGCCAGCAGTGAAGCGTGGGGGGTAAGGCAGCCCCAGCATTTT. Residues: CASSEAWGVRQPQHF.

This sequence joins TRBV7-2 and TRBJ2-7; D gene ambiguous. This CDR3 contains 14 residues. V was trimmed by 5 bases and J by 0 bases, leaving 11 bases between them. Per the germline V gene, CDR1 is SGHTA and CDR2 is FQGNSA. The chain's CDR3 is CASSLLPFSYEQYF. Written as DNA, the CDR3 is TGTGCCAGCAGCCTTCTCCCTTTCTCCTACGAGCAGTACTTC.

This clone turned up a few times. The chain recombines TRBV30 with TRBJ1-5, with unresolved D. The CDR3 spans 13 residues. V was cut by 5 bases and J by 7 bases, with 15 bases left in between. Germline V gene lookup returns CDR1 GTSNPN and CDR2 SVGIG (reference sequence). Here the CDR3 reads CAWGRIAGQPQHF. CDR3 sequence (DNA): TGTGCCTGGGGGCGAATTGCGGGGCAGCCCCAGCATTTT.

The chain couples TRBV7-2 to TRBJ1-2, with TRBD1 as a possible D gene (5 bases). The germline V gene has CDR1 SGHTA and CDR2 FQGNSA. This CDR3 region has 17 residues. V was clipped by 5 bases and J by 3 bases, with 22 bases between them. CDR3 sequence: CASSPVIGAPKDYGYTF. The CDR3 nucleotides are TGTGCCAGCAGCCCGGTTATTGGGGCCCCGAAGGACTATGGCTACACCTTC.

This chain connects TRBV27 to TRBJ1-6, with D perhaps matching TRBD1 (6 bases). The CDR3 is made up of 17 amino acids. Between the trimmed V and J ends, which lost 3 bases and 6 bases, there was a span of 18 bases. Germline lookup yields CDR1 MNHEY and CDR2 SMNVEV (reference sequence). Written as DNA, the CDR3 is TGTGCCAGCAGTTTCCTATCTCACCGGGGGCTTAATTCACCCCTCCACTTT. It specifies CASSFLSHRGLNSPLHF.

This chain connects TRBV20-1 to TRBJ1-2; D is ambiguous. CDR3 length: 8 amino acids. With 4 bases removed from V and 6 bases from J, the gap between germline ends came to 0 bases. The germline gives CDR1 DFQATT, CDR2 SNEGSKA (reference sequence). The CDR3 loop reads CSANGYTF. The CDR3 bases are TGCAGTGCTAATGGCTACACCTTC.

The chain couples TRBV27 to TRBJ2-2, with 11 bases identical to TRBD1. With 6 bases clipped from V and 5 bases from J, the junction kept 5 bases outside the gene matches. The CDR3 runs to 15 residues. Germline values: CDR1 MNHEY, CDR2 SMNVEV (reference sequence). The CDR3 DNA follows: TGTGCCAGCAGAGGGGACAGGGGGAATACCGGGGAGCTGTTTTTT. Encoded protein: CASRGDRGNTGELFF.

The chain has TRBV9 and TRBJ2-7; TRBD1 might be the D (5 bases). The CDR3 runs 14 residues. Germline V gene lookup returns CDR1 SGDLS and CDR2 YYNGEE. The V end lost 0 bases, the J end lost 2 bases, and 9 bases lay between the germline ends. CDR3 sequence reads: CASSVGGSPYEQYF. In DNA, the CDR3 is TGTGCCAGCAGCGTAGGGGGCTCCCCCTACGAGCAGTACTTC. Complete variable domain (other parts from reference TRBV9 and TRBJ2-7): DSGVTQTPKHLITATGQRVTLRCSPRSGDLSVYWYQQSLDQGLQFLIQYYNGEERAKGNILERFSAQQFPDLHSELNLSSLELGDSALYFCASSVGGSPYEQYFGPGTRLTVT.

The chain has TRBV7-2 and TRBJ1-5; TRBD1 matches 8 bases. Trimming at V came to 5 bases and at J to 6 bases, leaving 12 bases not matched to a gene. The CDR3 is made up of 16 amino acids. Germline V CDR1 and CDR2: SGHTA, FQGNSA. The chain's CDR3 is CASSADYRGMTQPQHF. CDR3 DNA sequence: TGTGCCAGCAGCGCCGATTACAGGGGGATGACTCAGCCCCAGCATTTT.

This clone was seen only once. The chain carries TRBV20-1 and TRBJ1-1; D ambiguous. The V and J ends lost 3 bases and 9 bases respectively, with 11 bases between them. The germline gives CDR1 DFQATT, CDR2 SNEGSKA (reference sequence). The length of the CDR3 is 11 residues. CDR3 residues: CSASKPRKAFF. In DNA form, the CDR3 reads TGCAGTGCTAGTAAACCCCGGAAAGCTTTCTTT.

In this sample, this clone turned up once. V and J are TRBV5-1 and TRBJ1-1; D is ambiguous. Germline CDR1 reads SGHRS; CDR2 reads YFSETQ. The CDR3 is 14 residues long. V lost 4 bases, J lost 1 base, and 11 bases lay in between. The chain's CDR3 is CASSVTVRNTEAFF. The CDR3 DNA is TGCGCCAGCAGCGTTACAGTGAGGAACACTGAAGCTTTCTTT. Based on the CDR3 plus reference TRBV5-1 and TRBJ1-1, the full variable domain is KAGVTQTPRYLIKTRGQQVTLSCSPISGHRSVSWYQQTPGQGLQFLFEYFSETQRNKGNFPGRFSGRQFSNSRSEMNVSTLELGDSALYLCASSVTVRNTEAFFGQGTRLTVV.

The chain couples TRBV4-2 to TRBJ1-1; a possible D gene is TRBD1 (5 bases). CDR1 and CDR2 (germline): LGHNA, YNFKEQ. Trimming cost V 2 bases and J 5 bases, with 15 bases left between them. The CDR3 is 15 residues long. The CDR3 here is CASSQIDQGGTEAFF. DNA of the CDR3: TGTGCCAGCAGCCAAATTGACCAGGGCGGAACTGAAGCTTTCTTT.

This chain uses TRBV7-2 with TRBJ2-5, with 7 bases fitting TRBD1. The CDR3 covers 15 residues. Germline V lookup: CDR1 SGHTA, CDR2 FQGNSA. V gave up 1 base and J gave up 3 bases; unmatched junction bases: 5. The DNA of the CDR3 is TGTGCCAGCAGCTTAGGACAGGGATGGGAAGAGACCCAGTACTTC. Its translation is CASSLGQGWEETQYF.

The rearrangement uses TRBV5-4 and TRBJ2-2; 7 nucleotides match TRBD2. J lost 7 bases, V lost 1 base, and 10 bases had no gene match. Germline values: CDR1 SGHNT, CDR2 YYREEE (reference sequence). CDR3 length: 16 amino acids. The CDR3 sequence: CASSLPPAGKDGELFF. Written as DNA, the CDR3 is TGTGCCAGCAGCTTGCCCCCAGCGGGAAAAGACGGGGAGCTGTTTTTT.

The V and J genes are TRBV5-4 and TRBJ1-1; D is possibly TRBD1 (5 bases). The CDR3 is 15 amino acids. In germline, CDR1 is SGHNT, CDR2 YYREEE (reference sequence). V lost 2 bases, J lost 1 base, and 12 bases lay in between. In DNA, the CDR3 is TGTGCCAGCAGCTTCGGTGCAGGGTCGAACACTGAAGCTTTCTTT. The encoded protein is CASSFGAGSNTEAFF. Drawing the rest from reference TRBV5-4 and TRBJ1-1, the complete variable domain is ETGVTQSPTHLIKTRGQQVTLRCSSQSGHNTVSWYQQALGQGPQFIFQYYREEENGRGNFPPRFSGLQFPNYSSELNVNALELDDSALYLCASSFGAGSNTEAFFGQGTRLTVV.

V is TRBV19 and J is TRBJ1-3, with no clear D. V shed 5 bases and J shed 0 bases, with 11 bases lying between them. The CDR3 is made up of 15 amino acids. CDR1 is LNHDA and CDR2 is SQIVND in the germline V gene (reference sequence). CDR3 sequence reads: CASSPGWGSGNTIYF. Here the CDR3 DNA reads TGTGCCAGTAGTCCGGGATGGGGCTCTGGAAACACCATATATTTT.

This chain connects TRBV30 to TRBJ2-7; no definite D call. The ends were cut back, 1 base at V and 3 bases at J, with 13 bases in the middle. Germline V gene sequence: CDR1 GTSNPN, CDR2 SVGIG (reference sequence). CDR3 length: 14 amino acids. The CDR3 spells CAWSARAELYEQYF. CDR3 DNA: TGTGCCTGGAGTGCTCGAGCCGAACTCTACGAGCAGTACTTC.

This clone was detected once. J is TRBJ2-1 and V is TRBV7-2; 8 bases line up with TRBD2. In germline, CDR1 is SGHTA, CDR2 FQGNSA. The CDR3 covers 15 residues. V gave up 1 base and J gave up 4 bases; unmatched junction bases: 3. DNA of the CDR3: TGTGCCAGCAGCTTAGATAGCGGGGAGTACAATGAGCAGTTCTTC. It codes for CASSLDSGEYNEQFF.